This T cell receptor beta chain was observed in a study of blood T cell repertoires in COVID-19. Turning to the study itself: The cDNA or gDNA used as material had been derived from T cells, B-cell-depleted T cells, or PBMCs.

Authors' analysis steps: Using reference gene primer amplification, nucleated cell counts were estimated. TCRdb keeps only in-frame clones here, not all; method: immunoSEQ multiplex PCR. The D gene and trimming were derived from the DNA, and the V and J assignments and clone size from that table. The profile shows some 43,000 clones, more than 75% of them singletons. After removal of 0 bases from V and 9 bases from J, the junction contained 6 bases not matched to a gene. This CDR3 has 14 amino acids. Germline CDR1 SGHDT, CDR2 YYEEEE. Sequenced input: peripheral blood. The sequence derives from a human donor in a cohort sampled during active COVID-19. The rearrangement uses TRBV5-6 and TRBJ2-1, with 7 bases identical to TRBD2. The CDR3 DNA follows: TGTGCCAGCAGCTTGGCGTGGACTAGTGTTGAGCAGTTCTTC. Translation gives CASSLAWTSVEQFF.